This T cell receptor (beta chain) was sequenced during a study of STAT3 mutations in large granular lymphocyte leukemia. Background on the study: Roughly half of the longitudinally sequenced T-LGLL patients carried detectable canonical activating STAT3 mutations.

Overall study results and limits: Some patients had persisting codominant clonotypes that could mask small clones. No sample exists from the first appearance of each clone. Every T-cell large granular lymphocyte leukemia patient had at least one immunodominant TCR beta clonotype. After therapy, about 35% of the 18 patients switched clonotypes, all new clones STAT3 wild type.

The CDR3 is 16 residues long. Losses at the gene ends were 4 bases for V and 3 bases for J; bases not matched to a gene: 9. CDR1 and CDR2 (germline): MGHRA, YSYEKL. Produced via immunoSEQ multiplex PCR; TCRdb's table is partial and in-frame only. This sample yields about 24,000 clones, of which less than 95% are seen a single time; 6.5% belongs to the top ten. Details on this clone: Antigen: not known.

Sequencing was performed on peripheral blood mononuclear cells. The source is a man aged 35 to 55 with T-cell large granular lymphocyte leukemia. Some clones in this sample may be carry-over from other donors' samples. The chain couples TRBV4-1 to TRBJ2-5; 9 bases are shared with TRBD2. CDR3: CASSPAGTSWEETQYF. CDR3 DNA: TGCGCCAGCAGCCCAGCCGGGACTAGCTGGGAAGAGACCCAGTACTTC.